The 18 T cell receptor beta chains below were found in one sample sequenced in a study of blood T cell repertoires in COVID-19. Clones were sequenced by immunoSEQ multiplex PCR, and TCRdb holds only the in-frame ones, with some missing. Of some 120,000 clones in the sample, 86% were seen once. Sequenced: peripheral blood. These receptor sequences come from a woman in her 50s who had recovered from COVID-19.

The chain combines TRBV20-1 with TRBJ1-1, with D hard to call. With 3 bases removed from V and 1 base from J, the gap between germline ends came to 12 bases. CDR1 is DFQATT, CDR2 SNEGSKA, per germline (reference sequence). CDR3 length equals 14 residues. The CDR3 loop reads CSASRLGRNTEAFF. DNA of the CDR3: TGCAGTGCTAGTCGTTTGGGCAGGAACACTGAAGCTTTCTTT.

The chain combines TRBV27 with TRBJ2-1, with D possibly being TRBD2 (6 bases). CDR1 and CDR2 (germline): MNHEY, SMNVEV (reference sequence). With 3 bases removed from V and 6 bases from J, the gap between germline ends came to 12 bases. The CDR3 contains 14 residues. CDR3 coding DNA: TGTGCCAGCAGTTTTACGGGAGCAGGCAATGAGCAGTTCTTC. Amino acid sequence: CASSFTGAGNEQFF.

Only one count was recorded for this clone. This chain uses TRBV4-1 with TRBJ2-1, with D possibly being TRBD1 (5 bases). Between the trimmed V and J ends, which lost 1 base and 0 bases, there was a span of 16 bases. Germline lookup yields CDR1 MGHRA and CDR2 YSYEKL. CDR3 length: 18 amino acids. DNA of the CDR3: TGCGCCAGCAGCCAAGGCCAGGGCCCAGGAAGCTCCTACAATGAGCAGTTCTTC. Translating gives CASSQGQGPGSSYNEQFF.

This clone turned up a few times. V is TRBV4-1 and J is TRBJ2-1; D is possibly TRBD2 (5 bases). The CDR3 loop spans 15 amino acids. From germline, CDR1 is MGHRA and CDR2 YSYEKL. Trimming took off 4 bases at V and 2 bases at J, with 12 bases between the two ends. CDR3 nucleotide sequence: TGCGCCAGCAGCCGGGCGGGTCCCACCTACAATGAGCAGTTCTTC. Amino acid sequence: CASSRAGPTYNEQFF.

The genes are TRBV5-1 and TRBJ2-3, with 7 bases aligning to TRBD2. The CDR3 covers 13 residues. The trim removed 1 base at V and 4 bases at J, leaving 0 bases unmatched. Germline lookup yields CDR1 SGHRS and CDR2 YFSETQ. The chain's CDR3 is CASSLREADTQYF. DNA for the CDR3: TGCGCCAGCAGCTTGCGGGAGGCAGATACGCAGTATTTT.

The chain combines TRBV15 with TRBJ2-5; 12 bases match TRBD2. This CDR3 comprises 16 residues. The V segment lost 5 bases and the J segment 1 base; nucleotides outside the gene matches: 5. The V gene's germline CDR1 is LNHNV and CDR2 YYDKDF (reference sequence). The CDR3 is CATSSRLAGVQETQYF. The CDR3 DNA sequence: TGTGCCACCAGCTCTAGACTAGCGGGGGTCCAAGAGACCCAGTACTTC. The full variable domain, completed using reference TRBV15 and TRBJ2-5, is DAMVIQNPRYQVTQFGKPVTLSCSQTLNHNVMYWYQQKSSQAPKLLFHYYDKDFNNEADTPDNFQSRRPNTSFCFLDIRSPGLGDTAMYLCATSSRLAGVQETQYFGPGTRLLVL.

This clone appeared a single time. This chain connects TRBV5-6 to TRBJ2-3; unclear D gene. The germline V gene has CDR1 SGHDT and CDR2 YYEEEE. Trimming cost V 4 bases and J 0 bases, with 9 bases left between them. CDR3 length equals 14 residues. CDR3 sequence (DNA): TGTGCCAGCAGCGCCTTACTCAGCACAGATACGCAGTATTTT. Translating it yields CASSALLSTDTQYF.

J is TRBJ2-2 and V is TRBV4-1; a weak D match, TRBD2 (5 bases). The V gene lost 3 bases and the J gene lost 0 bases, with 14 bases spanning the gap. Germline CDR1 reads MGHRA; CDR2 reads YSYEKL. The CDR3 has 17 residues. For the CDR3, the DNA is TGCGCCAGCAGCCAGAGGGTGCGCAACACGAACACCGGGGAGCTGTTTTTT. Its protein is CASSQRVRNTNTGELFF.

The J gene is TRBJ2-7, the V gene TRBV7-9; TRBD1 agrees at 7 bases. This CDR3 spans 14 amino acids. Trimming at V came to 5 bases and at J to 4 bases, leaving 8 bases not matched to a gene. Germline assignment: CDR1 SEHNR and CDR2 FQNEAQ (reference sequence). CDR3 in DNA: TGTGCCAGCAGCCTGGGACAGATCAATTACGAGCAGTACTTC. It translates to CASSLGQINYEQYF.

This clone was observed a single time. The CDR3 reads CASNGVGSYEQYF. CDR3 nucleotide sequence: TGTGCCAGCAACGGGGTGGGTTCCTACGAGCAGTACTTC. V and J are TRBV2 and TRBJ2-7; TRBD2 might be the D (5 bases). Germline V gene sequence: CDR1 SNHLY, CDR2 FYNNEI. Trimming took off 7 bases at V and 1 base at J, with 11 bases between the two ends. CDR3 length: 13 residues.

The rearrangement uses TRBV30 and TRBJ1-5; D possibly corresponds to TRBD1 (6 bases). This CDR3 spans 13 amino acids. From germline, CDR1 is GTSNPN and CDR2 SVGIG (reference sequence). V lost 1 base and J lost 5, with 9 bases in between. This CDR3 is CAWSAGGHQPQHF. DNA of the CDR3: TGTGCCTGGAGTGCGGGGGGGCATCAGCCCCAGCATTTT.

J is TRBJ2-1 and V is TRBV19, with D possibly matching TRBD2 (6 bases). Germline V gene sequence: CDR1 LNHDA, CDR2 SQIVND (reference sequence). This CDR3 is built from 15 residues. Between the trimmed V and J ends, which lost 3 bases and 2 bases, there was a span of 11 bases. The CDR3 DNA reads as TGTGCCAGTAGTATCCGGGACTCCCCCTACAATGAGCAGTTCTTC. Amino acid sequence: CASSIRDSPYNEQFF.

The CDR3 nucleotides are TGTGCCAGCAGTGTACAGCCGGGACAAGTTGTCTATGGCTACACCTTC. Its protein product is CASSVQPGQVVYGYTF. This chain connects TRBV6-1 to TRBJ1-2; maybe TRBD1 (6 bases). The CDR3 loop spans 16 amino acids. V dropped 4 bases and J dropped 4 bases, with 19 bases sitting between them. CDR1 and CDR2 (germline): MNHNS, SASEGT.

The chain employs TRBV5-1 and TRBJ1-2; 10 bases line up with TRBD1. V shed 0 bases and J 9 bases; nucleotides not matched to a gene: 5. CDR1 is SGHRS and CDR2 is YFSETQ in the germline V gene. There are 14 residues in the CDR3. CDR3: CASSLVGTGDRYTF. CDR3 coding DNA: TGCGCCAGCAGCTTGGTTGGGACAGGGGATCGCTACACCTTC.

The genes are TRBV29-1 and TRBJ2-7, with 9 bases fitting TRBD2. The CDR3 covers 15 residues. Germline CDR1 and CDR2: SQVTM and ANQGSEA. V gave up 0 bases and J gave up 3 bases; unmatched junction bases: 6. The CDR3 protein is CSVEDRGRAGYEQYF. CDR3 nucleotide sequence: TGCAGCGTTGAAGATCGCGGGAGGGCCGGCTACGAGCAGTACTTC.

This clone is a singleton in its sample. J is TRBJ1-2 and V is TRBV12-1; no DNA check was done on the table's D call, TRBD1. TRBV12-1 is deemed a pseudogene. This CDR3 contains 15 residues. CDR3 bases: TGTGCCAGCAGCTTTGACGTCAGGGAATCTGAATCCTACACCTTC. Protein sequence: CASSFDVRESESYTF.

This chain joins TRBV19 and TRBJ2-3, with D possibly being TRBD2 (6 bases). Trimming left V 3 bases short and J 2 bases short, with 21 bases between. This CDR3 has 18 residues. CDR1 and CDR2 from the germline V gene are LNHDA and SQIVND (reference sequence). This CDR3 reads CASSIYFRGGASTDTQYF. In nucleotides, the CDR3 is TGTGCCAGTAGTATCTACTTTAGGGGCGGGGCTTCCACAGATACGCAGTATTTT.

The J gene is TRBJ2-3, the V gene TRBV7-2, with 7 bases identical to TRBD2. CDR1 and CDR2 from the germline V gene are SGHTA and FQGNSA. The ends lost 5 bases at V and 0 bases at J; junction bases unmatched: 5. The CDR3 has 15 amino acids. Written as DNA, the CDR3 is TGTGCCAGCAGCCACAAAGCGGGGAGCACAGATACGCAGTATTTT. Protein product: CASSHKAGSTDTQYF.